What follows is one T cell receptor beta chain and its context. The antigen this receptor binds is unknown. No base qualities exist here, and no much larger clone lies one base off it. This entry is derived from a study of shared clonotypes between healthy human individuals (dated by TCRdb to the early 2020s). Concerning the study at large: A few men and a couple of women, aged 18 to 49 years, made up the cohort. For each donor, CD4 naive and CD4 memory were each run on three plates, CD8 naive on two plates, and CD8 memory on one plate. To estimate repertoire size and how much clonotype sharing occurs between individuals, the study deeply sequenced the blood TCR repertoires of roughly 5 healthy adults. Different laboratories and diverse techniques were used to prepare libraries and sequence TCR repertoires, to increase sequencing depth and limit assay-specific biases. Per donor, leukapheresis produced somewhere between about 0.9 and 10 billion PBMCs.

Results the study describes overall, beyond this receptor: Incomplete sequencing was indicated by rarefaction of sorted-subset datasets, despite the large sequencing depth. Higher generation probabilities were observed for clonotypes shared by all four sorted-subset donors than for non-shared clonotypes. Larger estimated clonotype richness was generally found for naive subsets than for memory subsets. Pairwise subsampling led to the expectation that sequencing depth would affect the degree of clonotype sharing among donors. Across a handful of donors, about 4.5% of naive CD4, approximately 3.5% of naive CD8, approximately 2.5% of memory CD4, and roughly 0.4% of memory CD8 clonotypes were shared. The small number of donors limited the genetic and exposure-history diversity represented. Sampling was limited to blood, and TCR repertoires in tissue likely differ from TCR repertoires in blood.

CD8 naive samples consisted of CD45RO-negative cells that were positively selected for CCR7, yielding a CD45RA+CCR7+ population without TemRA cells. The donors were healthy, HIV-negative adults who had no recently reported acute infections or vaccinations. Every donor was a Caucasian adult living in Nashville, Tennessee, USA. Blood was obtained by leukapheresis, after which PBMCs were separated by Ficoll-Histopaque density gradient centrifugation and cryopreserved in liquid nitrogen vapor phase. Analytical flow cytometry was used to check the purity and quantity of each magnetically sorted T cell population. Genomic DNA was isolated from every sorted fraction and measured by UV absorbance on a Nanodrop 2000c. Using the deep immunoSEQ assay, TCR CDR3 regions were amplified from genomic DNA by multiplex PCR. Extracted genomic DNA from each cell subset was spread evenly across all wells of several immunoSEQ 96-well plates, with each plate serving as a replicate. Each replicate PCR for sorted subsets received about 0.2 ug genomic DNA, equal to about 30,000 T cell genomes. Purified libraries were quantified with a Qubit 3.0 fluorometer, sized on a Bioanalyzer 2100, and re-quantified with the KAPA Library Quantification kit. Each immunoSEQ 96-well plate was sequenced on its own single-read 150-cycle Illumina NextSeq 550 flow cell. Regarding the original processing steps: The immunoSEQ output contained only junctional sequences without quality scores, so filtering could not match that applied to full-length reads. Sequences were annotated with PyIR, a Python wrapper for IgBLAST v1.9, and V/J genes and CDR3 were assigned using IMGT germline references. Any read was removed if the V/J assignment was weak (E-value above 1e-6), the CDR3 was missing, or the read contained stop codons, out-of-frame junctions, or ambiguous translated residues. A V3J clonotype was defined by an identical inferred V gene, J gene, and CDR3 amino acid sequence. Percentage overlap between repertoires was computed as shared unique clonotypes divided by the size of the smaller repertoire. Richness of each repertoire was evaluated using RTK rarefaction, the Chao1 estimator, and Recon v2.1 estimates of unobserved clonotypes. OLGA was used to compute generation probabilities for all TCRbeta clonotypes that the gDNA method yielded from a handful of donors. TCRdb re-hosts the immuneACCESS table, in-frame sequences only. Its copies lack some clones; in the studies checked, an unresolved V gene accounts for under half of them, and the cause for the rest is not known. The D gene and trimming were derived from the DNA, and the V and J assignments and clone size from that table. This sample is represented by around 2,100,000 clones; about 95% of them were singletons. Of the sample, more than 0.9% falls within the top ten clones.

From cysteine to phenylalanine, the CDR3 is 13 amino acids long. Here the CDR3 DNA is all that survives: 39 bases in frame from base 1. V is reduced by 4 bases and J by 2 bases, leaving a spacing of 8 bases between them. In the germline V gene (reference sequence), CDR1 corresponds to LNHDA and CDR2 to SQIVND. The specimen sequenced was naive CD8+ T cells sorted from blood. In light of the paper, this sample's cell subset or site label describes: CD45RA+CCR7+. The sequence was collected from a man aged 18 to 30 in good health. The receptor chain draws on TRBV19 and TRBJ2-5; no D segment can be confidently identified. CDR3 loop: CASSTTDQETQYF. Here is the DNA: TGTGCCAGTAGTACGACGGATCAAGAGACCCAGTACTTC.